This paragraph reports one T cell receptor (beta chain). Data came from immunoSEQ multiplex PCR; TCRdb stores just in-frame clones and leaves some out. The sample lists 75,000 to 100,000 clones; approximately 90% were seen once. These data belong to a study of T cell responses to AZD1222 COVID-19 vaccine. Germline lookup yields CDR1 LGHDT and CDR2 YNNKEL (reference sequence). V lost 4 bases and J 5 bases, leaving 5 bases between the germline ends. The CDR3 loop spans 12 amino acids. This TCR was recovered from an adult in good health. The material sequenced was peripheral blood, taken on day 0 of AZD1222 vaccination. The chain links TRBV3-1 (or the pseudogene TRBV3-2) to TRBJ2-2; D unresolved. The CDR3 nucleotides are TGTGCCAGCAGCCTTTCGACCGGGGAGCTGTTTTTT. The encoded protein is CASSLSTGELFF.